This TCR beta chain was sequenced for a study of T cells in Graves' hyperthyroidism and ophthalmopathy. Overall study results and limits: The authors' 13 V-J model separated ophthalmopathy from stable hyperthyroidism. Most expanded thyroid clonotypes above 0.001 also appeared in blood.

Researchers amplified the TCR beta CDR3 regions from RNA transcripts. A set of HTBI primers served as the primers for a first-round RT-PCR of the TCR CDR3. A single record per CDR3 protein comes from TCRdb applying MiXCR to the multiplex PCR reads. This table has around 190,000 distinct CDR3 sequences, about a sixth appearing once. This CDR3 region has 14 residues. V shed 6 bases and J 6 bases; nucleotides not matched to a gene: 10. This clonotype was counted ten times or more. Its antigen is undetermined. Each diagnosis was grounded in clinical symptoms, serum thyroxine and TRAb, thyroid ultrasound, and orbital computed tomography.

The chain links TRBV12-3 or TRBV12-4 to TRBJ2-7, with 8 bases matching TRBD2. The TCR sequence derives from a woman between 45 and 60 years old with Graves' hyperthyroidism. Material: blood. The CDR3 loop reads CASSPSSGGGEQYF. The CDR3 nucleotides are TGTGCCAGCAGCCCTTCTTCGGGAGGGGGCGAGCAGTACTTC.